This T cell receptor beta chain was captured by sequencing in a study of shared clonotypes between healthy human individuals. Study background: A donor's plate count was three for CD4 naive and three for CD4 memory; CD8 naive had two and CD8 memory one.

There are 12 residues in the CDR3. V shed 1 base and J shed 1 base, with 2 bases lying between them. Germline CDR1 is SEHNR and CDR2 is FQNEAQ (reference sequence). CD45RO-negative CD8 cells positively selected for CCR7 made up the naive population, which excluded terminally differentiated effector memory CD45RA+ cells. This clone was seen a single time. Its antigen is not known. Other DNA sequences in this sample translate to the same CDR3. Overall study results and limits: The study found lower generation probabilities in non-shared clonotypes than in those shared by all four donors.

The method was immunoSEQ multiplex PCR; TCRdb's version includes in-frame clones alone and lacks a portion of them. The sample has fewer than 800,000 clones; about 91% are singletons. The V gene is TRBV7-9, the J gene TRBJ2-7; D gene unclear. The origin of this receptor is a man aged 25-45 years in good health. The sequenced sample consisted of naive CD8+ T cells sorted from blood. The CDR3 here is CASSLVSYEQYF. CDR3 in DNA: TGTGCCAGCAGCTTAGTTTCCTACGAGCAGTACTTC.